The rows below give T cell receptor beta chains drawn from one sample of a study of blood T cell repertoires in COVID-19. Clones were read by immunoSEQ multiplex PCR, and TCRdb kept only the in-frame ones, dropping some. In the table there are roughly 250,000 clones, roughly 88% of which are singletons. What was sequenced was peripheral blood. The receptors originated from a woman aged 40 to 55 who had recovered from COVID-19. The CDR3 runs from the conserved cysteine through the conserved F or W. The order of the fields is V gene, D gene, clone size, J gene, CDR3 protein, CDR3 DNA. A D gene is named only where the DNA matches it firmly. Size tells how often a clone was seen (once, few, many) or the class of an expanded clone, and some rows leave it out.

TRBV7-2	TRBD2	NA	TRBJ2-7	CASSLAGDMHEQYF	TGTGCCAGCAGCTTGGCGGGAGACATGCACGAGCAGTACTTC
TRBV6-2/TRBV6-3	TRBD1	NA	TRBJ1-2	CASSNSGTGYGYTF	TGTGCCAGCAGCAATTCCGGGACAGGCTATGGCTACACCTTC
TRBV6-2/TRBV6-3	NA	few	TRBJ1-5	CASSEPSLANQPQHF	TGTGCCAGCAGCGAACCGTCCCTAGCCAATCAGCCCCAGCATTTT
TRBV5-5	NA	NA	TRBJ1-1	CASSPRDTEAFF	TGTGCCAGCAGCCCACGGGATACTGAAGCTTTCTTT
TRBV19	NA	many	TRBJ1-5	CASSVTGPNQPQHF	TGTGCCAGTAGTGTGACAGGCCCCAATCAGCCCCAGCATTTT
TRBV9	NA	NA	TRBJ1-2	CASSPRWGGGSGGYTF	TGTGCCAGCAGTCCCCGGTGGGGGGGCGGTTCGGGTGGCTACACCTTC
TRBV28	TRBD1	NA	TRBJ1-6	CASGSRGTGQSSPLHF	TGTGCCAGTGGTTCCCGCGGGACAGGCCAAAGTTCACCCCTCCACTTT
TRBV4-1	TRBD1	once	TRBJ1-2	CASSQGDREYYGYTF	TGCGCCAGCAGCCAAGGGGACAGGGAGTATTATGGCTACACCTTC
TRBV7-2	NA	NA	TRBJ2-3	CASSLDGTDTQYF	TGTGCCAGCAGCTTAGACGGGACAGATACGCAGTATTTT
TRBV5-4	NA	once	TRBJ2-5	CASCSEDSHQETQYF	TGTGCCAGCTGTTCCGAGGACAGCCACCAAGAGACCCAGTACTTC
TRBV6-2/TRBV6-3	NA	NA	TRBJ2-3	CASSYPTSTDTQYF	TGTGCCAGCAGTTACCCGACTAGCACAGATACGCAGTATTTT
TRBV5-5	NA	NA	TRBJ1-1	CASRYSDFLRSFF	TGTGCCAGCAGATACAGTGATTTTCTACGGTCTTTCTTT
TRBV30	NA	NA	TRBJ2-5	CAWSREPLWTQYF	TGTGCCTGGAGTCGAGAACCCCTGTGGACCCAGTACTTC
TRBV2	NA	NA	TRBJ2-3	CASTMEAAISTDTQYF	TGTGCCAGCACCATGGAAGCGGCCATTAGCACAGATACGCAGTATTTT
TRBV25-1	NA	NA	TRBJ2-7	CASSEYRGRGYEQYF	TGTGCCAGCAGTGAATATAGGGGCAGGGGCTACGAGCAGTACTTC
TRBV23-1	TRBD2	NA	TRBJ2-7	CASSHPRVAGGSYYEQYF	TGCGCCAGCAGTCACCCTCGGGTAGCGGGAGGGAGTTACTACGAGCAGTACTTC
TRBV28	NA	NA	TRBJ1-2	CASSLRPGGYTF	TGTGCCAGCAGTTTGAGGCCGGGAGGCTACACCTTC
TRBV5-1	NA	NA	TRBJ2-1	CASSSGLYNEQFF	TGCGCCAGCAGCTCCGGACTGTACAATGAGCAGTTCTTC
TRBV6-5	TRBD1	NA	TRBJ1-1	CASRGQSDTEAFF	TGTGCCAGCAGGGGACAGAGTGACACTGAAGCTTTCTTT
TRBV3-1/TRBV3-2	TRBD1	once	TRBJ1-1	CASSQGKGQGEGWTEAFF	TGTGCCAGCAGCCAAGGAAAGGGACAGGGGGAGGGGTGGACTGAAGCTTTCTTT
TRBV5-4	NA	NA	TRBJ1-3	CASSLLQGSGNTIYF	TGTGCCAGCAGCTTACTTCAGGGCTCTGGAAACACCATATATTTT
TRBV5-8	TRBD2	NA	TRBJ2-7	CASSLARGDEQYF	TGTGCCAGCAGCTTGGCACGGGGGGACGAGCAGTACTTC
TRBV5-6	NA	NA	TRBJ2-2	CASYRRVTSNTGELFF	TGTGCCAGCTATAGGCGGGTCACCTCGAACACCGGGGAGCTGTTTTTT
TRBV19	NA	NA	TRBJ2-2	CASSISQGHTGELFF	TGTGCCAGTAGTATATCCCAGGGCCACACCGGGGAGCTGTTTTTT
TRBV5-1	TRBD2	NA	TRBJ2-5	CASSLGSGGGETQYF	TGCGCCAGCAGCTTGGGAAGCGGGGGGGGAGAGACCCAGTACTTC
TRBV6-2/TRBV6-3	NA	NA	TRBJ2-5	CASSLTRGAQETQYF	TGTGCCAGCAGCCTGACCCGGGGGGCCCAAGAGACCCAGTACTTC
TRBV7-2	NA	NA	TRBJ2-2	CASSSGVNTGELFF	TGTGCCAGCAGCTCGGGAGTAAACACCGGGGAGCTGTTTTTT
TRBV3-1/TRBV3-2	NA	NA	TRBJ1-2	CASSQVQRGTGYTF	TGTGCCAGCAGCCAAGTACAAAGGGGTACTGGCTACACCTTC
TRBV7-8	TRBD2	NA	TRBJ2-5	CASSLLAGGRETQYF	TGTGCCAGCAGCCTCCTAGCGGGAGGGCGAGAGACCCAGTACTTC
TRBV7-3	NA	once	TRBJ2-3	CASSLTGGGTQYF	TGTGCCAGCAGCTTGACTGGAGGAGGTACGCAGTATTTT
TRBV28	NA	once	TRBJ2-6	CASTQGGSGANVLTF	TGTGCCAGCACCCAAGGCGGCTCTGGGGCCAACGTCCTGACTTTC
TRBV10-3	TRBD2	NA	TRBJ2-3	CAISQLAGGTDTQYF	TGTGCCATCAGTCAACTAGCGGGAGGGACAGATACGCAGTATTTT
TRBV6-2/TRBV6-3	NA	NA	TRBJ1-5	CASSHDVRIGQPQHF	TGTGCCAGCAGTCACGACGTGAGGATCGGTCAGCCCCAGCATTTT
TRBV4-3	NA	NA	TRBJ2-1	CASSVYFAGALGEQFF	TGCGCCAGCAGCGTCTACTTCGCGGGGGCCCTGGGTGAGCAGTTCTTC
TRBV4-3	NA	NA	TRBJ2-2	CASSRDSIGSAGELFF	TGCGCCAGCAGCCGCGACAGCATTGGGTCCGCCGGGGAGCTGTTTTTT
TRBV9	TRBD1	NA	TRBJ1-3	CASSGGQRNTIYF	TGTGCCAGCAGCGGGGGACAGAGAAACACCATATATTTT
TRBV27	NA	NA	TRBJ2-2	CASRPRGRTNTGELFF	TGTGCCAGCAGGCCTCGAGGCAGAACGAACACCGGGGAGCTGTTTTTT
TRBV3-1/TRBV3-2	TRBD2	NA	TRBJ2-3	CASSQVGSGLPTDTQYF	TGTGCCAGCAGCCAAGTCGGTTCGGGACTACCCACAGATACGCAGTATTTT
TRBV6-2/TRBV6-3	NA	NA	TRBJ1-2	CASSYSFGNQRGYTF	TGTGCCAGCAGTTACTCATTCGGGAATCAGCGTGGCTACACCTTC
TRBV4-2	TRBD1	NA	TRBJ1-4	CASSQTRGLGVFATNEKLFF	TGTGCCAGCAGCCAAACCAGGGGGCTCGGGGTATTTGCAACTAATGAAAAACTGTTTTTT
TRBV6-1	TRBD1	NA	TRBJ2-4	CASSESWTGGQGAKNIQYF	TGTGCCAGCAGTGAAAGTTGGACGGGGGGACAGGGAGCCAAAAACATTCAGTACTTC
TRBV30	NA	NA	TRBJ1-2	CAWTRDMEPHYGYTF	TGTGCCTGGACTCGGGACATGGAACCCCACTATGGCTACACCTTC
TRBV4-2	NA	NA	TRBJ2-1	CASSDVAGTSYNEQFF	TGTGCCAGCAGCGATGTGGCGGGGACCTCCTACAATGAGCAGTTCTTC
TRBV5-6	NA	NA	TRBJ1-2	CASSLVGADLANYGYTF	TGTGCCAGCAGCTTGGTTGGGGCAGACTTAGCTAACTATGGCTACACCTTC
TRBV5-1	TRBD1	NA	TRBJ2-7	CASSLGWDRSSYEQYF	TGCGCCAGCAGCTTGGGGTGGGACAGGAGCTCCTACGAGCAGTACTTC
TRBV6-2/TRBV6-3	TRBD1	NA	TRBJ2-7	CASSPQGANSYEQYF	TGTGCCAGCAGTCCACAGGGGGCCAACTCCTACGAGCAGTACTTC
TRBV5-4	TRBD1	NA	TRBJ2-2	CASSTGVGTGELFF	TGTGCCAGCAGCACAGGGGTTGGAACCGGGGAGCTGTTTTTT
TRBV24-1	TRBD1	NA	TRBJ1-5	CATSDSRQGNQPQHF	TGTGCCACCAGTGATTCCCGACAGGGTAATCAGCCCCAGCATTTT